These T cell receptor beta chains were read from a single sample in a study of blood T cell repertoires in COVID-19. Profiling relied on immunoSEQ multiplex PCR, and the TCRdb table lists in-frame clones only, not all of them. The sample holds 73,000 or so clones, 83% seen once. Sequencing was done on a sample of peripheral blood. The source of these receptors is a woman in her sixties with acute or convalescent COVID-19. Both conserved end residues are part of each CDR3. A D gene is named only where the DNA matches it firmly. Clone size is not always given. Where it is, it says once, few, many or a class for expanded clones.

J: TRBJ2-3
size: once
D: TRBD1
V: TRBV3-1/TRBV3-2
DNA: TGTGCCAGCAGCCCGCAGGGGGATAGCACAGATACGCAGTATTTT
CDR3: CASSPQGDSTDTQYF

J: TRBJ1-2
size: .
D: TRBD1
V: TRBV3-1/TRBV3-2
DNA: TGTGCCAGCAGCCACTCGAGAACAGGGGCCTATGGCTACACCTTC
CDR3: CASSHSRTGAYGYTF

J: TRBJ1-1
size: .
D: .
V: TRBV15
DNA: TGTGCCACCAGCAGAGAACAAAACACTGAAGCTTTCTTT
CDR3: CATSREQNTEAFF

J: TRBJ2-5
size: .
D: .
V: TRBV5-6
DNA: TGTGCCAGCAGCCCCTCGAGGGCTGGGGCCCAGTACTTC
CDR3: CASSPSRAGAQYF

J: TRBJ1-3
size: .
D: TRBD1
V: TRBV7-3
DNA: TGTGCCAGCAGCTCTCAATCCCAGGGGGCGCCCGGAAACACCATATATTTT
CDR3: CASSSQSQGAPGNTIYF

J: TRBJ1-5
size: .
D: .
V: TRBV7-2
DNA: TGTGCCAGCAGCTTACGGCCAGGGTTCAATCAGCCCCAGCATTTT
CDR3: CASSLRPGFNQPQHF

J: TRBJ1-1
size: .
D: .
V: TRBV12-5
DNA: TGTGCTAGTGGATTCTCGAACACTGAAGCTTTCTTT
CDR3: CASGFSNTEAFF

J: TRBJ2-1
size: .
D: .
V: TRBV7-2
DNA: TGTGCCAGCAGCTTATTCCAGGAGCAGTTCTTC
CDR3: CASSLFQEQFF

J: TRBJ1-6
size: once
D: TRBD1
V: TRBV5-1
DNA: TGCGCCAGCAGCTTAACTACCGGGACAGGGACATCACCCCTCCACTTT
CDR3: CASSLTTGTGTSPLHF

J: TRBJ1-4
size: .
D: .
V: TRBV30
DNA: TGTGCCTGGAGTCCATACGGGACACGGGTTGAAAAACTGTTTTTT
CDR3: CAWSPYGTRVEKLFF

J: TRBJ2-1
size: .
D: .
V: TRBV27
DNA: TGTGCCAGCAGTCACAGGGAAGGGTCCTACAATGAGCAGTTCTTC
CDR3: CASSHREGSYNEQFF

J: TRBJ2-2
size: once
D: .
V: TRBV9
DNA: TGTGCCAGCAGCGCGGGACTGCTCGCGAACACCGGGGAGCTGTTTTTT
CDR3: CASSAGLLANTGELFF

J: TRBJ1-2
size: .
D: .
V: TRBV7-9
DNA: TGTGCCAGCAGCTCGGACATTTCGCCTAACTATGGCTACACCTTC
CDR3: CASSSDISPNYGYTF

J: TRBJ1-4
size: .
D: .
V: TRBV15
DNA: TGTGCCACCAGCCGTGAGGCAGGGGAAAAACTGTTTTTT
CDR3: CATSREAGEKLFF

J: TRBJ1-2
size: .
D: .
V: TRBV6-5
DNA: TGTGCCATCACTATCAGGGGTCGCAGTGGCTACACCTTC
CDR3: CAITIRGRSGYTF

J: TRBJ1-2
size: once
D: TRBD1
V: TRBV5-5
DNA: TGTGCCAGCAGCTCGAATGCCGGGACAGGGACTGCTGGCTACACCTTC
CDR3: CASSSNAGTGTAGYTF

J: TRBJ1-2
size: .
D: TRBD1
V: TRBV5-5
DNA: TGTGCCAGCAGCCTGGAAGGGGGCGCGCCCTATGGCTACACCTTC
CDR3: CASSLEGGAPYGYTF

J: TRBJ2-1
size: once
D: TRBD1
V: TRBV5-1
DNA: TGCGCCAGCAGCCCCGGGACAGGGGCCTACAATGAGCAGTTCTTC
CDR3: CASSPGTGAYNEQFF

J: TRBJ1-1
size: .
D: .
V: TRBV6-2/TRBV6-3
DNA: TGTGCCAGCAGTTACCCGGTACTCATCGGAGGTAACACTGAAGCTTTCTTT
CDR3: CASSYPVLIGGNTEAFF

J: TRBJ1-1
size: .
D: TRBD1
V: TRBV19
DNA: TGTGCCAGTAGCCAGGACAGGGGGCATAATGAAGCTTTCTTT
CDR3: CASSQDRGHNEAFF

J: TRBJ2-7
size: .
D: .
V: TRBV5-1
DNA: TGCGCCAGCAGCCTCCGAGGAGGGGCTTCAAGGTACGAGCAGTACTTC
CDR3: CASSLRGGASRYEQYF

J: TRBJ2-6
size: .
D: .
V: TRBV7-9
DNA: TGTGCCAGCAGCTTAGAACAGTTCTCTGGGGCCAACGTCCTGACTTTC
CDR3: CASSLEQFSGANVLTF

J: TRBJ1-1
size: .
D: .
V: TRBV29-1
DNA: TGCAGCGCCCAGGCCGTTGCGAGTCCACAAGGGGCTGAAGCTTTCTTT
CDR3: CSAQAVASPQGAEAFF

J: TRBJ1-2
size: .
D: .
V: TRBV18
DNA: TGTGCCAGCTCACCCGAGGTTGGGTCCTATGGCTACACCTTC
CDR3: CASSPEVGSYGYTF

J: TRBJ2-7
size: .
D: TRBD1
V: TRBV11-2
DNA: TGTGCCAGCAGCTTCCGACAGGGCGTCGACGAGCAGTACTTC
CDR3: CASSFRQGVDEQYF

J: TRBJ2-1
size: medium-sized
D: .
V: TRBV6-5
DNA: TGTGCCAGCTCGCAGGGCGGCTACAATGAGCAGTTCTTC
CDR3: CASSQGGYNEQFF

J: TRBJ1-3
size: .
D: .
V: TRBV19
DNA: TGTGCCAGTAGTAACGGGGGGGCCGGCGGAAACACCATATATTTT
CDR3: CASSNGGAGGNTIYF

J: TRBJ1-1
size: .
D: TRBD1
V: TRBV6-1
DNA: TGTGCCAGCAGTGCTTCCGGACAGGGGTTGAACACTGAAGCTTTCTTT
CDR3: CASSASGQGLNTEAFF

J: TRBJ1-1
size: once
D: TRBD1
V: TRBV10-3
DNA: TGTGCCATCAGAGAACAGGGGCAGGGCACTGAAGCTTTCTTT
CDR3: CAIREQGQGTEAFF

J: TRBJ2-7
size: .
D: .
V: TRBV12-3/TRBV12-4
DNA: TGTGCCAGCAGTTTTCAACCGGGCGAGCAGTACTTC
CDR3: CASSFQPGEQYF

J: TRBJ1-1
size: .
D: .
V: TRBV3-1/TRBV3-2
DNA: TGTGCCAGCAGCCAAGATTTAGGGGACACTGAAGCTTTCTTT
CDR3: CASSQDLGDTEAFF

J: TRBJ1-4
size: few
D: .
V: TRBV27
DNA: TGTGCCAGCAGTTCCCCCGTTGTACAGAATAAACTGTTTTTT
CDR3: CASSSPVVQNKLFF

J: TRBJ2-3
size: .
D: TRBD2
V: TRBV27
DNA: TGTGCCAGCAGTTTGAGCGGGGGGTTCACAGATACGCAGTATTTT
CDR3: CASSLSGGFTDTQYF

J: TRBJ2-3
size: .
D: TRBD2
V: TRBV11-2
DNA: TGTGCCAGCAGCTTTTTGACGGGGGGGACAGATACGCAGTATTTT
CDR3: CASSFLTGGTDTQYF

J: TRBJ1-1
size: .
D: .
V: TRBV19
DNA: TGTGCCAGTAGTATAGATCGGGGGAACACTGAAGCTTTCTTT
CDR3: CASSIDRGNTEAFF

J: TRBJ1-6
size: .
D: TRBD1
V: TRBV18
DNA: TGTGCCAGCTCACCACAGGGGGCAGGTGGTAATTCACCCCTCCACTTT
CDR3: CASSPQGAGGNSPLHF

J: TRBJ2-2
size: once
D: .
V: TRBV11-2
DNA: TGTGCCAGCAGCTTAGATCGACTAGTCGGCGGGGAGCTGTTTTTT
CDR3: CASSLDRLVGGELFF

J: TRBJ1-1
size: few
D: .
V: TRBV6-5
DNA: TGTGCCAGCGGTTTAGGGGCCCCGACTGAAGCTTTCTTT
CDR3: CASGLGAPTEAFF

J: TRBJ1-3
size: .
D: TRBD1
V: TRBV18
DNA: TGTGCCAGCTCACCGTTGACAGGGCAAGACACCATATATTTT
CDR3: CASSPLTGQDTIYF

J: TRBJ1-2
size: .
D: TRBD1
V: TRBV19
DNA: TGTGCCAGTAGTATGAGGGGGACAGTGTTTGGCTACACCTTC
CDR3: CASSMRGTVFGYTF

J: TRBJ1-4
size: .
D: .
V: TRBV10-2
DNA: TGCGCCAGCAGTGGGCAGGAGGGTGAAAAACTGTTTTTT
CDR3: CASSGQEGEKLFF

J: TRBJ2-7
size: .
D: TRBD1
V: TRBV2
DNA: TGTGCCAGCCAACAGGGGGTCACCTACGAGCAGTACTTC
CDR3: CASQQGVTYEQYF

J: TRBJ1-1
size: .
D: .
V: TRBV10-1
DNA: TGCGCCAGCAGTGACGGGATAACAGATGAAGCTTTCTTT
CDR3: CASSDGITDEAFF

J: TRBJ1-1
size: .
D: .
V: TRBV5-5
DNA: TGTGCCAGCAGCTCGACCGGGACTGAAGCTTTCTTT
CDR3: CASSSTGTEAFF

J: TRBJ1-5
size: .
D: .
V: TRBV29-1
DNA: TGCAGCGCTCAGGGTAGCCAGCCCCAGCATTTT
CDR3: CSAQGSQPQHF

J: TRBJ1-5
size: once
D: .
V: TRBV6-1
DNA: TGTGCCAGCAGTGAAATGGGGGGTAGCAATCAGCCCCAGCATTTT
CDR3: CASSEMGGSNQPQHF

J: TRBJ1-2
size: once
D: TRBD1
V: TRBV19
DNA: TGTGCCAGTAGTATAGGGGGGACAGGGGGCCATGGCTACACCTTC
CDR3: CASSIGGTGGHGYTF

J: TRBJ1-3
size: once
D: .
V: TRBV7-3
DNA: TGTGCCAGCAGCTTAAGAAGTGGGCCTGGAAACACCATATATTTT
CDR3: CASSLRSGPGNTIYF

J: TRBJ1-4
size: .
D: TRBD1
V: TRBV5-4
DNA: TGTGCCAGCAGCTTGACAGGGGGCGACGAAAAACTGTTTTTT
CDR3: CASSLTGGDEKLFF